Below, 10 T cell receptor beta chains from the same sample are listed, as sequenced in a study of cytomegalovirus exposure and HLA in healthy donors. The PCR ran on 60 Vbeta and 13 Jbeta primers. Assay: immunoSEQ multiplex PCR; the TCRdb copy retains only in-frame clones and omits some. The repertoire holds roughly 120,000 clones, with 74% as singletons. Sequencing was carried out using PBMCs. Every receptor here comes from a woman in her forties or fifties in good health and CMV-seropositive.

The V and J genes are TRBV7-8 and TRBJ2-1, with D tentatively TRBD2 (6 bases). Germline V CDR1 and CDR2: SGHVS, FQNEAQ. The CDR3 is made up of 15 amino acids. Trimming took 5 bases from V and 0 from J, leaving 11 bases between them. The CDR3 sequence is CASSRGESSYNEQFF. DNA of the CDR3: TGTGCCAGCAGCCGCGGGGAGAGCTCCTACAATGAGCAGTTCTTC.

The CDR3 spells CASPRVADITDTQYF. The DNA for the CDR3 is TGTGCCAGCCCCCGGGTAGCGGACATCACAGATACGCAGTATTTT. The V gene is TRBV7-9, the J gene TRBJ2-3, with a tentative D call TRBD2 (6 bases). V lost 8 bases and J lost 2, with 17 bases in between. The CDR3 consists of 15 residues. CDR1 is SEHNR and CDR2 is FQNEAQ in the germline V gene (reference sequence).

The CDR3 region is CASSLGDRGFTGELFF. The CDR3 DNA reads TGTGCCAGCAGCTTGGGCGACAGGGGATTCACCGGGGAGCTGTTTTTT. This chain uses TRBV5-4 with TRBJ2-2; 8 nucleotides agree with TRBD1. Germline V gives CDR1 SGHNT, CDR2 YYREEE (reference sequence). The CDR3 consists of 16 residues. V was pared by 0 bases and J by 4 bases, with 5 bases of the junction left unmatched.

The chain joins TRBV5-6 to TRBJ2-7, with D tentatively TRBD1 (6 bases). The CDR3 contains 14 residues. V lost 9 bases and J 0 bases, leaving 16 bases between the germline ends. Germline CDR1 reads SGHDT; CDR2 reads YYEEEE. The CDR3 here is CATRNQGSSYEQYF. As DNA, the CDR3 is TGTGCCACCCGAAACCAGGGGAGCTCCTACGAGCAGTACTTC.

This clone showed up just once. The chain recombines TRBV6-5 with TRBJ1-3; D remains ambiguous. There are 16 residues in the CDR3. Germline CDR1 is MNHEY and CDR2 is SVGAGI. Trimming took off 2 bases at V and 0 bases at J, with 11 bases between the two ends. Here the CDR3 reads CASSYQPGLSGNTIYF. The DNA for the CDR3 is TGTGCCAGCAGTTACCAGCCGGGTCTCTCTGGAAACACCATATATTTT.

This sequence joins TRBV29-1 and TRBJ2-3; 11 nucleotides match TRBD2. The V and J ends lost 5 bases and 1 base, in that order; junction bases with no gene match: 8. This CDR3 is built from 16 residues. Germline V CDR1 and CDR2: SQVTM, ANQGSEA. CDR3 nucleotides: TGCAGCGTTATTATCGGGACTAGCGGTCGCACAGATACGCAGTATTTT. This gives the protein CSVIIGTSGRTDTQYF.

A few counts support this clone. The V and J genes are TRBV27 and TRBJ1-6; D is uncertain. This CDR3 has 14 residues. V lost 5 bases and J 7 bases, leaving 12 bases between the germline ends. The germline V gene encodes CDR1 MNHEY and CDR2 SMNVEV (reference sequence). The CDR3, as DNA: TGTGCCAGCAGTATTGAGGGTACCAATTCACCCCTCCACTTT. Translation: CASSIEGTNSPLHF.

This clone has only one observation. The chain couples TRBV7-9 to TRBJ2-5; 16 bases agree with TRBD2. The germline V gene encodes CDR1 SEHNR and CDR2 FQNEAQ (reference sequence). V lost 3 bases and J lost 5; bases outside the gene matches: 9. CDR3 length equals 18 residues. The CDR3 sequence is CASSFGGTSGGARETQYF. The DNA for the CDR3 is TGTGCCAGCAGCTTTGGCGGGACTAGCGGGGGGGCCCGGGAGACCCAGTACTTC.

This chain uses TRBV6-5 with TRBJ2-6, with unresolved D. V gave up 6 bases and J gave up 1 base, with 7 bases separating them. CDR1 and CDR2 from the germline V gene are MNHEY and SVGAGI. The CDR3 consists of 14 residues. As DNA, the CDR3 is TGTGCCAGCAGCCCTTTATCTGGGGCCAACGTCCTGACTTTC. Its protein is CASSPLSGANVLTF.

The chain uses TRBV5-1 and TRBJ1-2, with 7 bases aligning to TRBD1. The CDR3 is 16 amino acids. Per the germline V gene, CDR1 is SGHRS and CDR2 is YFSETQ. V was clipped by 2 bases and J by 4 bases; unmatched bases: 11. The CDR3 coding sequence is TGCGCCAGCAGCTTAGGACAGGCCGCGGGTGGCTATGGCTACACCTTC. Encoded protein: CASSLGQAAGGYGYTF.